This T cell receptor (beta chain) was profiled in a study of cytomegalovirus exposure and HLA in healthy donors (dated by TCRdb to about 2017). Broadly, across the study: In an earlier analysis of some 610 of the donors, 276 Gb of sequence data and just under 120 million unique TCR beta sequences from about 179 million T cells were reported. An early release covering about 600 HLA-typed donors comprised 300 to 350 gigabases of sequencing data and roughly 85 million unique TCR sequences. Among the approximately 420 genotyped donors, about 83% belonged to the genetic ancestry cluster associated with self-reported Caucasian donors. The study was designed to test whether signatures of past pathogen exposure could be identified by cataloging public T cell receptors. The study profiled the T cell repertoires of under 700 subjects by immunosequencing and related them to cytomegalovirus serostatus. In addition to the first cohort of 666 subjects, a separate validation cohort of 100 to 150 different subjects was used. The study combined high-throughput TCR immunosequencing, statistical association of individual TCRs with disease status, and machine learning to predict cytomegalovirus infection status. A later analysis re-analyzed previously published TCR beta repertoires from 550 to 700 donors and added high-resolution HLA genotyping to study TCR occurrence patterns. The later analysis used no new phenotypic data to find candidate immune exposures, relying instead on TCR beta sequences and their occurrence across donors. An earlier analysis of 587 of the donors applied high-throughput TCR beta sequencing to assess whether each TCR beta V gene segment acted as functional or pseudogenic. Donor age, sex, ethnicity and CMV serostatus were compiled alongside the repertoire data. Genome-wide SNP genotypes for about 55% of the 666 donors were used in a later genetic analysis, which treated that subset as a discovery cohort. Every discovery cohort repertoire had been produced on one sequencing platform. Class I and class II HLA loci were covered by the typing at four-digit resolution. The number of donors typed differed by locus, with roughly 620-640 for A, B, C, DRB1 and DQB1, around 500 for DQA1, 600 to 610 for DPA1, and 400 to 490 for DPB1. Several DR-DQ haplotypes were handled as single units for association and clustering, since linkage in the cohort was strong. Across 300 to 500 genotyped donors of the cohort, an average of approximately 240,000 unique TCR beta nucleotide sequences per donor were sequenced, and about a sixth of those sequences were non-productive. What the authors observed across the whole study: Most CMV-associated TCR beta chains appeared to be HLA-restricted in a later analysis, and the HLA associations seemed to be driven largely by CMV exposure. Roughly uniform sequencing depth across donors was assumed in presence/absence analyses, although this assumption may not hold. An earlier analysis of approximately 570 of the donors showed that most TCR beta V segments appeared in productive rearrangements either about 87% or about 30% of the time, which broadly matched IMGT annotations. Because counts were too low, 15 to 20 rarely observed V segments, including chromosome 9 orphons, were left out of the earlier analysis of about 500 of the donors. In a later genetic analysis, fewer N-insertions in productive TCRs were reported among donors in an Asian-associated ancestry cluster than the roughly 700-donor mean. The study gave a list of 150 to 200 TCR beta chains associated with cytomegalovirus. Correlated functional status among segregating V segments might be attributable to linkage disequilibrium, but an unknown experimental factor could not be ruled out. Specific HLA alleles were associated with some 15,000 TCR beta sequences at a false discovery rate of 0.05 in a later analysis. HLA typing was unavailable for some donors at each locus, so association tests used only the typed subset. Some IMGT-functional V segments, including TRBV6-2 and TRBV6-3, could not be told apart with the 87-base-pair reads, so those segments were excluded. In both the original and validation cohorts, the classifier was reported to diagnose cytomegalovirus status with high specificity and sensitivity. According to a later analysis, TCR association rates differed among HLA loci, with DRB1 alleles showing the most associated TCRs and HLA-C alleles showing the fewest. The sequencing pipeline was judged likely to have produced a cluster of highly shared sequence variants as a technical artifact. While some public TCRs were present in many individuals, most TCR sequences turned up only very rarely across donors. Assigning TCR associations to individual alleles was difficult when HLA alleles, especially DR and DQ, strongly co-occurred. Immune exposure information for the cohort was limited to CMV serostatus. In a later analysis, several top co-occurrence clusters were reported to appear linked to parvovirus B19, influenza, CMV and Epstein-Barr virus. In this cohort, only TCR beta chains were sequenced, and detectable features were limited by the absence of alpha or paired-chain data. A later genetic analysis associated a missense DCLRE1C variant with V-gene and J-gene trimming of TCR beta chains, and an independent cohort replicated the association. In a later analysis, HLA-associated TCR beta chains were found to be more clonally expanded and to have lower generation probabilities than equally common non-associated chains. A further reported finding was that TCR beta sequences accurately predicted the HLA-A and HLA-B alleles for most subjects in the first cohort. In vitro tests confirmed that a few of the cytomegalovirus-associated TCR beta chains recognize cytomegalovirus antigens. The authors suggested that the approach could potentially be extended to other disease states and immunological phenotypes.

This clone appeared a few times. No cognate antigen has been identified for it. Nothing much larger sits one base from this clone, and base qualities are not available. CDR1 MNHNS and CDR2 SASEGT were looked up in the germline V gene. The CDR3, from cysteine to phenylalanine, totals 18 residues. Solely the CDR3 DNA is kept, with 54 bases framed from the first base. The cohort comprised around 700 healthy bone marrow donors. Cohort members were all nominally healthy when sampled, although unrecorded immune exposures were likely present. The donor was CMV seropositive and belonged to the group of around 300 seropositive cohort members. A peripheral blood sample was collected from each donor, and TCR beta sequencing was performed on peripheral blood mononuclear cells. The Qiagen DNeasy Blood Extraction Kit was used to extract genomic DNA from the blood cell samples. The library was built by means of the immunoSEQ multiplex PCR assay. The multiplex PCR relied on a mix of 60 forward primers for TCR Vbeta segments and 13 reverse primers for TCR Jbeta segments. The CDR3 region of rearranged TCR beta genes was amplified from genomic DNA with a multiplex PCR assay. Amplified TCR beta libraries were sequenced as 87-base-pair reads on the Illumina HiSeq System. On the authors' methods: A later analysis counted tens of millions of unique TCR beta chains across the 550 to 800 repertoires, and 9.5 million to 11 million of these chains were shared by at least two donors. To remove PCR and sequencing errors, raw reads were error-corrected and collapsed into unique sequences using a nearest-neighbor algorithm that merged closely related sequences. CDR3 sequences were aligned to IMGT reference sequences to assign V, D and J gene segments. For a sequence to be retained, a match of at least six nucleotides was required to both a V gene segment and a J gene segment. A rearrangement counted as productive if the CDR3 had no stop codons and remained in frame with V and J, and every other rearrangement counted as non-productive. CDR3 was defined by IMGT convention, running from the second conserved V-encoded cysteine to the conserved J-encoded phenylalanine. In an earlier analysis of 550 to 650 of the donors, sequences lacking an unambiguous match to a single V gene segment were excluded. An earlier analysis of several hundred of the donors classified V segments as functional when productive rearrangements were above 56.7% and as segregating when the standard deviation between donors was above 5%. To diagnose cytomegalovirus status from the catalog of TCR beta chain sequences, a statistical classification framework was built. In a later analysis, V and J genes were assigned by comparing TCR nucleotide sequences against IMGT/GENE-DB human TR gene sequences. The TCRdist pipeline was used in a later analysis to assign CDR3 sequences and most-parsimonious VDJ recombination scenarios. In a later analysis, each TCR beta chain was defined by its CDR3 amino acid sequence together with its V-gene family, and reads lacking a unique V-gene family were excluded. A later analysis removed 592 highly shared, low-generation-probability nucleotide sequences to deal with suspected cross-contamination and a sequencing artifact. For each public chain, a later analysis derived a clonal expansion index from normalized ranks of inferred template counts within each repertoire. Generation probabilities in a later analysis came from a VDJ recombination model fitted to out-of-frame rearrangements, and those results were checked against IGoR. A later analysis scored TCR-TCR, TCR-HLA and TCR-CMV co-occurrence with hypergeometric tests, applying a repertoire-size bias correction to TCR pairs. To estimate false discovery rates, a later analysis permuted the HLA or CMV assignments 20 times. In a later analysis, co-occurring TCRs were grouped with DBSCAN, and TCRdist sequence similarity was added when clustering was performed within HLA-allele-positive subsets. Repertoires with fewer than 30,000 or more than 120,000 public chains, plus five repertoires with anomalous nucleotide sharing, were excluded from co-occurrence clustering. Drawn from immuneACCESS, this table holds only the in-frame rearrangements with V and J called that TCRdb kept. Clones are partly lost; checked studies trace under half to an unresolved V gene and leave the rest unexplained. V and J calls and clone size are those listed in that table; D and trimming were worked out from the DNA. The sample data list approximately 100,000 clones, and approximately 9% of these were observed just once. The ten largest clonotypes hold approximately 5.1% of the sample.

Recombination linked TRBV6-1 to TRBJ2-5, with TRBD2 identical over 14 junction bases. The assigned J gene may be wrong: the sequence end matches TRBJ2-7 better. Sample: PBMCs. The source is a man aged 50-60 years in good health and CMV-seropositive. The nucleotide sequence reads TGTGCCAGCAGTGAAGCCCATTTGGGACTAGCGGGAGTCTACGAGCAGTACTTC. The translation is CASSEAHLGLAGVYEQYF.